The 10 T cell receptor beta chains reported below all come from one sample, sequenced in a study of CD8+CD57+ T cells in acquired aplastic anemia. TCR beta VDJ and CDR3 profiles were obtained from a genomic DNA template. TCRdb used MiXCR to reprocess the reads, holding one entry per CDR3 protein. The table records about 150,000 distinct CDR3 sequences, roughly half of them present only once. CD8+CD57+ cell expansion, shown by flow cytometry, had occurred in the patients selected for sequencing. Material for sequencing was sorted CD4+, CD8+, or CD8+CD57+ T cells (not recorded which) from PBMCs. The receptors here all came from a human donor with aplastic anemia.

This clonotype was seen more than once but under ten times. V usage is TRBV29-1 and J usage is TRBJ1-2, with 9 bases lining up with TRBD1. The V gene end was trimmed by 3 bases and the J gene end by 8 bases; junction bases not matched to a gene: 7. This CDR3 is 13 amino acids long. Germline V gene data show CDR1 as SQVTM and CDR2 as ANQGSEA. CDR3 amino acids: CSVDPQGARGYTF. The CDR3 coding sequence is TGCAGCGTTGATCCACAGGGGGCTCGAGGCTACACCTTC.

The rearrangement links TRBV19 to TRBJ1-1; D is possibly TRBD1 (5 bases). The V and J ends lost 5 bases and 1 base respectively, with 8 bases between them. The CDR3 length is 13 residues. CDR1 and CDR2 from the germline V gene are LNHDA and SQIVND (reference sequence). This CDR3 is CASSEQGNTEAFF. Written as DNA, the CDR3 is TGTGCCAGTAGTGAGCAGGGGAACACTGAAGCTTTCTTT.

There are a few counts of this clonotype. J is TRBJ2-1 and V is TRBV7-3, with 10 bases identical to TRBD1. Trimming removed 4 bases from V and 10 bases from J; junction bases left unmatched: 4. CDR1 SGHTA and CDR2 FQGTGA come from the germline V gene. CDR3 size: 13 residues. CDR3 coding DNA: TGTGCCAGCAGCTCCCTGGGACAGGGGGAGCAGTTCTTC. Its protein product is CASSSLGQGEQFF. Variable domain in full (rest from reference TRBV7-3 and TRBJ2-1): GAGVSQTPSNKVTEKGKYVELRCDPISGHTALYWYRQSLGQGPEFLIYFQGTGAADDSGLPNDRFFAVRPEGSVSTLKIQRTERGDSAVYLCASSSLGQGEQFFGPGTRLTVL.

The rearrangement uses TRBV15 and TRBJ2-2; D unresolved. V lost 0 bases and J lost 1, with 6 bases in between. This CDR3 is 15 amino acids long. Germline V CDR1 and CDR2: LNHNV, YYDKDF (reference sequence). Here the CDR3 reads CATSRDLWNTGELFF. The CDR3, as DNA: TGTGCCACCAGCAGAGATTTGTGGAACACCGGGGAGCTGTTTTTT.

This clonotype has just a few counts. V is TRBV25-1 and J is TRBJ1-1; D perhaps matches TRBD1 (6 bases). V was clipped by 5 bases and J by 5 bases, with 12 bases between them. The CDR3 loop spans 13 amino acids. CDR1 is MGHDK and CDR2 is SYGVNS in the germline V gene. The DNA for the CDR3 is TGTGCCAGCAGTACAGGGCTTGGGACTGAAGCTTTCTTT. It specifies CASSTGLGTEAFF.

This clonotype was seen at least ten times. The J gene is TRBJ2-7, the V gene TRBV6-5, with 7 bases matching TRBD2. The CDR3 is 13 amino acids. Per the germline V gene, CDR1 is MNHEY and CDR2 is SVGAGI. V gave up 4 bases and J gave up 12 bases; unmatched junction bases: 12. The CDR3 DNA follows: TGTGCCAGCAGTTCACGTATGTGGGAGGGCCCGTACTTC. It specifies CASSSRMWEGPYF.

The CDR3 reads CASGLSSDGALGEQYF. The CDR3 DNA sequence: TGTGCTAGTGGTTTGAGTTCCGACGGGGCGCTGGGCGAGCAGTACTTC. The chain combines TRBV12-5 with TRBJ2-7; the D gene could be TRBD1 or TRBD2 (5 bases each). Germline V gives CDR1 LGHNT, CDR2 FRNRAP. CDR3 length: 16 residues. V was cut by 2 bases and J by 6 bases, with 20 bases left in between.

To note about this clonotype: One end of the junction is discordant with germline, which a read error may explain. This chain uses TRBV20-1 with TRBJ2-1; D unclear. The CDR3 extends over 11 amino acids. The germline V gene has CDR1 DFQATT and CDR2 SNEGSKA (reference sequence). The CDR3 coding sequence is TGCAGTACACAAGCAGGACCTATGCAGGTCTTC. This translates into CSTQAGPMQVF.

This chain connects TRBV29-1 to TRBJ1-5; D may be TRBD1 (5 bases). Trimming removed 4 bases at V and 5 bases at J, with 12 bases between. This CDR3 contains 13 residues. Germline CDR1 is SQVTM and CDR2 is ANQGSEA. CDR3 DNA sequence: TGCAGCGTTGGGGGACGGGGGGATCAGCCCCAGCATTTT. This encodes CSVGGRGDQPQHF.

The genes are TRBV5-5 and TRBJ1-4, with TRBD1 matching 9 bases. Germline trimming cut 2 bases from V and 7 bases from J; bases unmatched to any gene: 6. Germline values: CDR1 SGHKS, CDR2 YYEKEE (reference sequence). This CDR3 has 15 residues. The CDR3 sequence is CASSLSGTGREKLFF. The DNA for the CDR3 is TGTGCCAGCAGCTTATCCGGGACAGGGCGTGAAAAACTGTTTTTT. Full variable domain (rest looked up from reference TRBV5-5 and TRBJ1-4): DAGVTQSPTHLIKTRGQQVTLRCSPISGHKSVSWYQQVLGQGPQFIFQYYEKEERGRGNFPDRFSARQFPNYSSELNVNALLLGDSALYLCASSLSGTGREKLFFGSGTQLSVL.